This entry lists 8 T cell receptor beta chains sequenced from one sample in a study of tumor-infiltrating lymphocytes in primary liver carcinoma. TCR beta cDNA was prepared out of roughly 520 ng total RNA by means of a constant-region primer. A slightly modified ARM-PCR protocol with three nested multiplex PCR rounds produced these TCR beta libraries. Each of the first two PCR rounds ran around 10 cycles with TRBV1-TRBV30 forward and C-beta reverse primers. TCRdb re-called the multiplex PCR reads with MiXCR, one entry per CDR3 protein. The sample records 310,000 or so distinct CDR3 sequences, 65% being singletons. For blood RNA, unsorted whole blood served as the source, and germline DNA was extracted too. Sequencing was done on a sample of peripheral blood. These receptor sequences come from a man aged 35-49 years with primary liver carcinoma and hepatitis B virus infection.

Many counts were recorded for this clonotype. This chain joins TRBV6-5 and TRBJ2-7; D possibly corresponds to TRBD2 (6 bases). This CDR3 spans 14 amino acids. Germline loops: CDR1 MNHEY, CDR2 SVGAGI. Trimming removed 2 bases at V and 5 bases at J, with 13 bases between. The CDR3, as DNA: TGTGCCAGCAGTTACGGGCCGCGGGACCACGAGCAGTACTTC. It translates to CASSYGPRDHEQYF.

This clonotype was detected many times. V is TRBV10-2 and J is TRBJ1-1; 10 nucleotides agree with TRBD1. Germline CDR1 and CDR2: WSHSY and SAAADI. V trimming: 6 bases; J trimming: 11 bases; junction bases outside the gene matches: 9. This CDR3 has 13 amino acids. CDR3 loop: CASRRETGGKAFF. In nucleotides, the CDR3 is TGCGCCAGCAGACGAGAGACAGGGGGCAAGGCTTTCTTT.

On this clonotype: This may arise from a read error, as a much more abundant clone is one base away. V is TRBV6-5 and J is TRBJ1-2; D is unresolved. The V end lost 2 bases, the J end lost 2 bases, and 6 bases lay between the germline ends. CDR1 and CDR2 (germline): MNHEY, SVGAGI. The CDR3 contains 13 residues. CDR3 nucleotides: TGTGCCAGCAGTTACGCGTTAAACTATGGCTACACCTTC. Translating gives CASSYALNYGYTF.

The genes are TRBV6-5 and TRBJ2-1; 7 bases map to TRBD2. The V and J ends lost 2 bases and 9 bases, in that order; junction bases with no gene match: 7. Germline assignment: CDR1 MNHEY and CDR2 SVGAGI. The CDR3 is 14 residues long. The CDR3 bases are TGTGCCAGCAGTTACGGGACTATAGGGGCTGAGCAGTTCTTC. Translated, it gives CASSYGTIGAEQFF.

The genes are TRBV4-1 and TRBJ2-5; the match to TRBD2 covers 7 bases. Germline CDR1 and CDR2: MGHRA and YSYEKL. CDR3 size: 17 residues. V was pared by 0 bases and J by 9 bases, with 16 bases of the junction left unmatched. The CDR3 is CASSQDYSGRALEAQYF. The CDR3 DNA reads TGCGCCAGCAGCCAAGATTATAGTGGGAGGGCCTTGGAGGCCCAGTACTTC.

This clonotype has at least ten counts. This rearrangement joins TRBV5-6 to TRBJ2-4; 11 bases line up with TRBD1. There are 17 residues in the CDR3. Unmatched junction bases numbered 12, after V lost 5 bases and J lost 5 bases. Germline V gene lookup returns CDR1 SGHDT and CDR2 YYEEEE. CDR3 in DNA: TGTGCCAGCAGACGTGGGATGGGACAGGGGGTCGAAAACATTCAGTACTTC. Translated: CASRRGMGQGVENIQYF. Variable domain in full (rest from reference TRBV5-6 and TRBJ2-4): DAGVTQSPTHLIKTRGQQVTLRCSPKSGHDTVSWYQQALGQGPQFIFQYYEEEERQRGNFPDRFSGHQFPNYSSELNVNALLLGDSALYLCASRRGMGQGVENIQYFGAGTRLSVL.

In regard to this clonotype: Being one base from a much bigger clone, this may be a read error. V usage is TRBV6-1 and J usage is TRBJ1-5, with D possibly TRBD1 on 6 matching bases. The CDR3 runs to 13 residues. In germline, CDR1 is MNHNS, CDR2 SASEGT. CDR3 in DNA: TGTGCCAGCGTGGCAGGGGTGGGTCAGCCCCACCATTTT. Translated: CASVAGVGQPHHF.

DNA of the CDR3: TGTGCCAGCAGCACTGGGCCGGGTGTCTCCTACGAGCAGTACTTC. Its translation: CASSTGPGVSYEQYF. This chain joins TRBV9 and TRBJ2-7; D not resolved. Germline V lookup: CDR1 SGDLS, CDR2 YYNGEE. Deletions cut 4 bases from V and 0 bases from J, with 14 bases between. The CDR3 has 15 residues.